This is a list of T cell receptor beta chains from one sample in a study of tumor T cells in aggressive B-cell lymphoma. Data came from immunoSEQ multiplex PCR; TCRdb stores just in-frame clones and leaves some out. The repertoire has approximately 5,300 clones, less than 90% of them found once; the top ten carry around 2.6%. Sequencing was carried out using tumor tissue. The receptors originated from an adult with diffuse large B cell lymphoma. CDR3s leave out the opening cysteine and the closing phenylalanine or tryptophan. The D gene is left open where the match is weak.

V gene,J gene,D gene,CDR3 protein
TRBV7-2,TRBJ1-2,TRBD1,ASSPSHVDRVAGYT
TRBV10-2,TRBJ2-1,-,ASSEVYAGGNEQF
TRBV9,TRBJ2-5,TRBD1,ASSLQGYQETQY
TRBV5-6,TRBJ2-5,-,ASSLGDRSETQY
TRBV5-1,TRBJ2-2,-,ASSSQGLDTGELF
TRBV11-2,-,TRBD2,ANITQREVYHEQY
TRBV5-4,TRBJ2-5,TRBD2,ASSLAGGHGETQY
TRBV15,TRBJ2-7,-,ATSRDRGEQY
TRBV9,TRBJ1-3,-,ASSVGDSGNTIY
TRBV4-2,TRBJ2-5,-,ASSQEKVSAQY
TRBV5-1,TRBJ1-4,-,ASSPGRGNEKLF
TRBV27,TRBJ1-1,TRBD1,ASSQGGEEAF
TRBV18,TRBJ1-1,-,ASSPRAEDKAF
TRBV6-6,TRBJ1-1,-,ASSYRGRGNTEAF
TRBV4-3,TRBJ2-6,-,ASSQVLSTVSGANVLT
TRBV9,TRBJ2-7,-,ASSVGRAEEQY
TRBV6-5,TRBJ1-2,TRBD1,ASSPGQGAGYT
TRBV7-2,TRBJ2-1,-,ASRGDSNEQF
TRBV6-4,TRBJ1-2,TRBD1,ASRSTGPHGNGYT
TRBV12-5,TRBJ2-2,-,ASGPQTGHGELF
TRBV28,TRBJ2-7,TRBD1,ASTAGTGTYEQY
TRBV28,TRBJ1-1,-,ASSFWGERDTEAF